Below are 16 T cell receptor beta chains sequenced from a single sample in a study of cytomegalovirus exposure and HLA in healthy donors. PCR primers comprised 60 Vbeta and 13 Jbeta primers. Some clones are missing from TCRdb's copy, which holds only in-frame ones; the method was immunoSEQ multiplex PCR. This sample has some 70,000 clones, with 82% found just once. Sequenced: PBMCs. These TCRs come from a man younger than 35 in good health and CMV-seronegative.

The gene calls are TRBV5-1 and TRBJ1-1; D ambiguous. This CDR3 has 15 amino acids. The germline V and J ends were trimmed by 0 bases and 4 bases, with 13 bases remaining between them. CDR1 is SGHRS, CDR2 YFSETQ, per germline. CDR3 region: CASSLALDSSTEAFF. CDR3 in DNA: TGCGCCAGCAGCTTGGCCTTAGACTCTTCCACTGAAGCTTTCTTT. The full variable domain, its missing parts supplied by reference TRBV5-1 and TRBJ1-1, is KAGVTQTPRYLIKTRGQQVTLSCSPISGHRSVSWYQQTPGQGLQFLFEYFSETQRNKGNFPGRFSGRQFSNSRSEMNVSTLELGDSALYLCASSLALDSSTEAFFGQGTRLTVV.

The V call is TRBV5-1, the J call TRBJ2-3, with D possibly being TRBD2 (5 bases). In germline, CDR1 is SGHRS, CDR2 YFSETQ. V was clipped by 0 bases and J by 7 bases, with 15 bases between them. The CDR3 has 15 amino acids. This CDR3 is CASSLVQLVTNTQYF. CDR3 bases: TGCGCCAGCAGCTTGGTCCAACTAGTTACGAATACGCAGTATTTT.

DNA of the CDR3: TGTGCCAGCAGCTTAAGCGGGGGGGGCGTTACCGGGGAGCTGTTTTTT. Translated: CASSLSGGGVTGELFF. V and J are TRBV7-3 and TRBJ2-2; 9 bases are shared with TRBD2. The V gene end was trimmed by 1 base and the J gene end by 5 bases; junction bases not matched to a gene: 5. This CDR3 spans 16 amino acids. CDR1 and CDR2 (germline): SGHTA, FQGTGA.

V is TRBV10-3 and J is TRBJ1-5; 12 nucleotides align to TRBD1. CDR1 and CDR2 from the germline V gene are ENHRY and SYGVKD. This CDR3 has 16 amino acids. Germline trimming cut 3 bases from V and 6 bases from J; bases unmatched to any gene: 6. CDR3 amino acids: CAISDVGTGGSQPQHF. The CDR3 region has the DNA TGTGCCATCAGTGATGTGGGGACAGGGGGCAGTCAGCCCCAGCATTTT.

J is TRBJ2-7 and V is TRBV6-1, with 8 nucleotides matching TRBD2. The trim removed 2 bases at V and 5 bases at J, leaving 14 bases unmatched. The CDR3 extends over 17 amino acids. Germline V lookup: CDR1 MNHNS, CDR2 SASEGT. CDR3 in amino acids: CASSEFDGLAGFDEQYF. CDR3 nucleotides: TGTGCCAGCAGTGAATTCGACGGCTTAGCGGGATTTGACGAGCAGTACTTC.

The J gene is TRBJ1-5, the V gene TRBV30; D possibly corresponds to TRBD1 (5 bases). CDR1 is GTSNPN and CDR2 is SVGIG in the germline V gene (reference sequence). This CDR3 has 13 residues. V was trimmed by 3 bases and J by 11 bases, leaving 17 bases between them. CDR3 sequence (DNA): TGTGCCTGGAGCGTACAGGTGGGCCAGGCCCAGCATTTT. Translation: CAWSVQVGQAQHF.

The genes are TRBV27 and TRBJ1-6, with 7 positions matching TRBD1. The CDR3 sequence is 18 residues long. Germline CDR1 and CDR2: MNHEY and SMNVEV (reference sequence). Unmatched junction bases numbered 15, after V lost 6 bases and J lost 4 bases. The CDR3 reads CASSQKPPGQRYNSPLHF. CDR3 coding DNA: TGTGCCAGCAGCCAAAAGCCTCCGGGACAGAGATATAATTCACCCCTCCACTTT.

V and J are TRBV7-3 and TRBJ2-3; the D gene is possibly TRBD1 (5 bases). Trimming removed 10 bases at V and 5 bases at J, with 19 bases between. In germline, CDR1 is SGHTA, CDR2 FQGTGA. The CDR3 covers 14 residues. Here the CDR3 reads CATRGIGLRDTQYF. The CDR3 bases are TGTGCCACTAGGGGAATTGGTCTGAGAGATACGCAGTATTTT.

The V call is TRBV7-9, the J call TRBJ2-7, with 8 bases identical to TRBD1. In germline, CDR1 is SEHNR, CDR2 FQNEAQ (reference sequence). This CDR3 is 18 amino acids long. V lost 1 base to trimming and J lost 1 base; unmatched junction nucleotides: 12. The CDR3 nucleotides read TGTGCCAGCAGCTTAGGTCAGGGGGCGAAAACCCCATCCTACGAGCAGTACTTC. Translating gives CASSLGQGAKTPSYEQYF. Based on the CDR3 plus reference TRBV7-9 and TRBJ2-7, the full variable domain is DTGVSQNPRHKITKRGQNVTFRCDPISEHNRLYWYRQTLGQGPEFLTYFQNEAQLEKSRLLSDRFSAERPKGSFSTLEIQRTEQGDSAMYLCASSLGQGAKTPSYEQYFGPGTRLTVT.

V is TRBV4-2 and J is TRBJ2-5; 8 bases agree with TRBD1. The J call may be mistaken, given a closer DNA end match to TRBJ2-7. CDR3 length equals 15 residues. The germline V gene encodes CDR1 LGHNA and CDR2 YNFKEQ. This CDR3 is CASSPETGAVGEQYF. CDR3 sequence (DNA): TGTGCCAGCAGCCCGGAGACAGGGGCAGTTGGCGAGCAGTACTTC.

The J gene is TRBJ2-7, the V gene TRBV19; tentative D call: TRBD1 (5 bases). CDR1 and CDR2 from the germline V gene are LNHDA and SQIVND (reference sequence). Trimming shortened V by 3 bases and J by 2 bases, and 14 bases separated the two germline ends. The length of the CDR3 is 15 residues. For the CDR3, the DNA is TGTGCCAGTAGTATTATGGGGCAGCCGGCCTACGAGCAGTACTTC. It codes for CASSIMGQPAYEQYF.

V is TRBV5-1 and J is TRBJ2-7; 8 positions match TRBD1. Germline CDR1 is SGHRS and CDR2 is YFSETQ. The length of the CDR3 is 12 residues. J lost 9 bases, V lost 4 bases, and 6 bases had no gene match. CDR3 DNA: TGCGCCAGCAGCATCGACAGGGGCGGGCAGTACTTC. Amino acid sequence: CASSIDRGGQYF. Full variable domain (rest looked up from reference TRBV5-1 and TRBJ2-7): KAGVTQTPRYLIKTRGQQVTLSCSPISGHRSVSWYQQTPGQGLQFLFEYFSETQRNKGNFPGRFSGRQFSNSRSEMNVSTLELGDSALYLCASSIDRGGQYFGPGTRLTVT.

The rearrangement uses TRBV9 and TRBJ2-7, with 12 positions matching TRBD2. The CDR3 is 14 amino acids. CDR1 is SGDLS, CDR2 YYNGEE, per germline. Germline trimming cut 3 bases from V and 3 bases from J; bases unmatched to any gene: 1. The CDR3 DNA reads TGTGCCAGCAGCGAGACTAGCGGGAGCTACGAGCAGTACTTC. This gives the protein CASSETSGSYEQYF.

The gene calls are TRBV7-2 and TRBJ1-1, with 7 bases identical to TRBD1. The CDR3 sequence is 17 residues long. Trimming removed 5 bases from V and 4 bases from J; junction bases left unmatched: 16. Looked up from germline, CDR1 is SGHTA and CDR2 is FQGNSA. The CDR3 DNA follows: TGTGCCAGCAGCCTATACCGGGACAGACTTATGCCCACTGAAGCTTTCTTT. This sequence encodes CASSLYRDRLMPTEAFF.

CDR3 sequence: CASSLMGGGNTEAFF. The DNA of the CDR3 is TGTGCCAGCAGCTTAATGGGAGGGGGTAACACTGAAGCTTTCTTT. This chain joins TRBV7-2 and TRBJ1-1; possibly TRBD1 for D (6 bases). Trimming removed 2 bases at V and 2 bases at J, with 12 bases between. The germline CDR1 and CDR2 sequences are SGHTA and FQGNSA. The CDR3 spans 15 residues. Complete variable domain (other parts from reference TRBV7-2 and TRBJ1-1): GAGVSQSPSNKVTEKGKDVELRCDPISGHTALYWYRQSLGQGLEFLIYFQGNSAPDKSGLPSDRFSAERTGGSVSTLTIQRTQQEDSAVYLCASSLMGGGNTEAFFGQGTRLTVV.

The J gene is TRBJ2-1, the V gene TRBV27; 7 bases fit TRBD1. CDR1 is MNHEY, CDR2 SMNVEV, per germline (reference sequence). This CDR3 is 16 amino acids long. J gave up 2 bases and V 4 bases, and 8 bases lay outside the gene matches. The CDR3 nucleotides read TGTGCCAGCAGTTGGACAGGCGGTGGTACCTACAATGAGCAGTTCTTC. Amino acids: CASSWTGGGTYNEQFF.